This TCR beta chain is drawn from a study of shared clonotypes between healthy human individuals. Study as a whole: Three plates were used per donor for CD4 naive, three for CD4 memory, two for CD8 naive and one for CD8 memory.

The naive CD8 subset, CD45RO-negative cells positively selected for CCR7, excluded terminally differentiated effector memory CD45RA+ cells. Profiled with immunoSEQ multiplex PCR; TCRdb holds only in-frame clones, not every one. The repertoire includes millions of clones, about 95% of them detected once, and roughly 1% sits in the top ten. The germline V gene has CDR1 SEHNR and CDR2 FQNEAQ (reference sequence). V was pared by 5 bases and J by 6 bases, with 20 bases between. The CDR3 is made up of 17 amino acids. Sequencing used naive CD8+ T cells sorted from blood. The chain uses TRBV7-9 and TRBJ1-6; no definite D call. This receptor was taken from a man in his late teens or twenties in good health. In DNA, the CDR3 is TGTGCCAGCAGCCCCCACAAAACCGCGGGAACTAATTCACCCCTCCACTTT. As protein: CASSPHKTAGTNSPLHF.